This entry lists 15 T cell receptor beta chains sequenced from one sample in a study of graft-versus-host responses after intestinal transplantation. These TCRs are of unknown antigen specificity. This table comes from immunoSEQ multiplex PCR, and its TCRdb copy is limited to in-frame clones, with some not included. This sample carries 90,000 to 120,000 clones, about 91% of them seen once, and the ten largest clones take less than 0.85%. Sequenced material: unstimulated CD4+ T cells sorted from spleen or lymph node cells, taken before transplant. Every receptor here comes from a human donor who was the organ donor for an intestinal transplant.

The chain links TRBV11-3 to TRBJ2-5; 13 bases are shared with TRBD2. V shed 5 bases, J shed 1 base, and the junction held 4 bases outside the gene matches. This CDR3 comprises 16 residues. Germline CDR1 and CDR2: SGHNT and YENEEA. Written as DNA, the CDR3 is TGTGCCAGCAGCAGAAGGACTAGCGGGGGCCAAGAGACCCAGTACTTC. Its protein product is CASSRRTSGGQETQYF.

The genes are TRBV30 and TRBJ1-5; D remains unclear. V lost 0 bases to trimming and J lost 5 bases, with 5 bases between them. The CDR3 loop spans 12 amino acids. Germline V gene lookup returns CDR1 GTSNPN and CDR2 SVGIG (reference sequence). The DNA of the CDR3 is TGTGCCTGGAGTGTACCCCATCAGCCCCAGCATTTT. This gives the protein CAWSVPHQPQHF.

The gene calls are TRBV29-1 and TRBJ1-1; D not resolved. Germline CDR1 is SQVTM and CDR2 is ANQGSEA. This CDR3 region has 14 residues. V gave up 6 bases and J gave up 6 bases, with 20 bases separating them. The CDR3 bases are TGCAGCGTCGGTCCTGGGCCCGAAGGGCCTGAAGCTTTCTTT. This encodes CSVGPGPEGPEAFF.

The chain recombines TRBV10-3 with TRBJ2-7; 7 nucleotides match TRBD1. V lost 4 bases to trimming and J lost 0 bases; unmatched junction nucleotides: 3. Germline lookup yields CDR1 ENHRY and CDR2 SYGVKD. This CDR3 has 14 amino acids. CDR3 loop: CAISGRDSSYEQYF. DNA of the CDR3: TGTGCCATCAGTGGCCGGGACAGCTCCTACGAGCAGTACTTC.

V usage is TRBV7-9 and J usage is TRBJ2-5, with D hard to call. V lost 2 bases, J lost 5 bases, and 15 bases lay in between. CDR3 length: 15 amino acids. CDR1 and CDR2 from the germline V gene are SEHNR and FQNEAQ (reference sequence). This chain's CDR3 is CASSLTAVGKETQYF. The CDR3 nucleotides are TGTGCCAGCAGCTTAACGGCAGTGGGAAAGGAGACCCAGTACTTC. The full variable domain, completed using reference TRBV7-9 and TRBJ2-5, is DTGVSQNPRHKITKRGQNVTFRCDPISEHNRLYWYRQTLGQGPEFLTYFQNEAQLEKSRLLSDRFSAERPKGSFSTLEIQRTEQGDSAMYLCASSLTAVGKETQYFGPGTRLLVL.

The chain joins TRBV6-5 to TRBJ1-1, with no clear D. Germline values: CDR1 MNHEY, CDR2 SVGAGI. The CDR3 extends over 13 amino acids. The ends were cut back, 5 bases at V and 1 base at J, with 8 bases in the middle. This CDR3 is CASSKLENTEAFF. Written as DNA, the CDR3 is TGTGCCAGCAGTAAACTAGAGAACACTGAAGCTTTCTTT.

The sample holds one count of this clone. The identical CDR3 is also encoded by other nucleotide sequences in the sample. This sequence joins TRBV6-5 and TRBJ1-1; TRBD1 might be the D (6 bases). V lost 0 bases and J 4 bases, leaving 9 bases between the germline ends. The CDR3 extends over 14 amino acids. The V gene's germline CDR1 is MNHEY and CDR2 SVGAGI. CDR3 DNA sequence: TGTGCCAGCAGTTACTCCGGCAGGGGCACTGAAGCTTTCTTT. Translation gives CASSYSGRGTEAFF.

CDR3 loop: CSVVPYNEQFF. For the CDR3, the DNA is TGCAGCGTTGTACCCTACAATGAGCAGTTCTTC. This sequence joins TRBV29-1 and TRBJ2-1; D remains unclear. The V gene lost 4 bases and the J gene lost 2 bases, with 3 bases spanning the gap. The CDR3 is made up of 11 amino acids. The germline V gene encodes CDR1 SQVTM and CDR2 ANQGSEA.

The genes are TRBV5-1 and TRBJ2-3; 8 nucleotides align to TRBD2. Germline assignment: CDR1 SGHRS and CDR2 YFSETQ. Trimming removed 2 bases from V and 4 bases from J; junction bases left unmatched: 6. The CDR3 consists of 15 residues. The CDR3 region has the DNA TGCGCCAGCAGCTTTGAGGCGGGGGGAGCAGATACGCAGTATTTT. Translation: CASSFEAGGADTQYF. The full variable domain, rest sourced from reference TRBV5-1 and TRBJ2-3, is KAGVTQTPRYLIKTRGQQVTLSCSPISGHRSVSWYQQTPGQGLQFLFEYFSETQRNKGNFPGRFSGRQFSNSRSEMNVSTLELGDSALYLCASSFEAGGADTQYFGPGTRLTVL.

With regard to this clone: At one end, the junction sequence differs from germline, possibly due to a read error. Other DNA sequences in the sample encode the same CDR3. DNA of the CDR3: TGTGCCAGCAGTCTACTCGGGGGGACGGGGAATGAACAGTTCTTC. Translation gives CASSLLGGTGNEQFF. This chain uses TRBV6-4 with TRBJ2-1; TRBD2 matches at 7 bases. CDR1 MRHNA and CDR2 SNTAGT come from the germline V gene. The CDR3 covers 15 residues.

This clone came up once. The chain carries TRBV30 and TRBJ2-7, with 7 bases matching TRBD1. The CDR3 is 15 amino acids. Germline trimming cut 0 bases from V and 0 bases from J; bases unmatched to any gene: 5. Per germline, CDR1 GTSNPN and CDR2 SVGIG (reference sequence). CDR3 in DNA: TGTGCCTGGAGTGTAAGGGACAGACTCTCCTACGAGCAGTACTTC. Translating gives CAWSVRDRLSYEQYF.

The chain has TRBV29-1 and TRBJ1-4; TRBD1 might be the D (6 bases). The CDR3 length is 13 residues. The germline V gene encodes CDR1 SQVTM and CDR2 ANQGSEA. V shed 5 bases and J shed 2 bases, with 9 bases lying between them. Here the CDR3 DNA reads TGCAGCGTTAGGACAGCGACTAATGAAAAACTGTTTTTT. Translated: CSVRTATNEKLFF.

This chain joins TRBV9 and TRBJ2-1; 10 nucleotides line up with TRBD2. Germline loops: CDR1 SGDLS, CDR2 YYNGEE. Trimming cost V 3 bases and J 8 bases; bases outside gene matches: 11. This CDR3 comprises 16 residues. Here the CDR3 DNA reads TGTGCCAGCAGCGAATCTTTCAGCGGGGGGGCGGATGAGCAGTTCTTC. Protein: CASSESFSGGADEQFF. The full variable domain, with the rest looked up from reference TRBV9 and TRBJ2-1, is DSGVTQTPKHLITATGQRVTLRCSPRSGDLSVYWYQQSLDQGLQFLIQYYNGEERAKGNILERFSAQQFPDLHSELNLSSLELGDSALYFCASSESFSGGADEQFFGPGTRLTVL.

The chain links TRBV6-1 to TRBJ1-4; D is ambiguous. The CDR3 has 11 residues. CDR1 is MNHNS and CDR2 is SASEGT in the germline V gene. The germline V and J ends were trimmed by 6 bases and 8 bases, with 7 bases remaining between them. The CDR3 spells CASRRSEKLFF. CDR3 in DNA: TGTGCCAGCAGACGTAGCGAAAAACTGTTTTTT.

The rearrangement links TRBV11-2 to TRBJ1-1; TRBD1 might be the D (5 bases). The CDR3 contains 15 residues. In germline, CDR1 is SGHAT, CDR2 FQNNGV. The germline V and J ends were trimmed by 2 bases and 3 bases, with 13 bases remaining between them. The CDR3 bases are TGTGCCAGCAGCTTAAGGCCGGGGCCGGACACTGAAGCTTTCTTT. Translated, it gives CASSLRPGPDTEAFF.